Sequencing of this T cell receptor beta chain was carried out in a study of blood T cell repertoires in COVID-19. V lost 1 base to trimming and J lost 5 bases; unmatched junction nucleotides: 2. CDR1 LNHNV and CDR2 YYDKDF come from the germline V gene (reference sequence). The CDR3 extends over 14 amino acids. Assay used: immunoSEQ multiplex PCR; TCRdb lists only in-frame clones, some missing. The sample has about 95,000 clones, 87% seen once; the top ten hold about 18%. V usage is TRBV15 and J usage is TRBJ1-2; 9 nucleotides agree with TRBD1. Sequencing was carried out using peripheral blood. This receptor was obtained from a human donor in a cohort sampled during active COVID-19. CDR3 protein: CATSRGGQGYGYTF. The CDR3 DNA sequence: TGTGCCACCAGCAGAGGCGGACAGGGGTATGGCTACACCTTC.